The next 22 T cell receptor beta chains were all read from a single sample in a study of T cell changes during pregnancy in multiple sclerosis. Sequencing used immunoSEQ multiplex PCR; TCRdb keeps in-frame clones, though not all of them. This sample carries about 45,000 clones, around 93% of them seen once, and the ten largest clones take approximately 2.6%. Sequencing was performed on CD8+ T cells from peripheral blood mononuclear cells, taken in the second trimester of pregnancy. The receptors originated from a female donor with multiple sclerosis, enrolled in a pregnancy study.

The chain has TRBV5-6 and TRBJ1-6, with D unresolved. The CDR3 runs 13 residues. V was clipped by 6 bases and J by 4 bases, with 8 bases between them. Germline CDR1 and CDR2: SGHDT and YYEEEE. The CDR3 bases are TGTGCCAGCAAACGGGAGTATAATTCACCCCTCCACTTT. Its protein is CASKREYNSPLHF.

This clone was recorded a few times. This chain joins TRBV7-9 and TRBJ2-5; weak D call: TRBD2 (5 bases). Germline V lookup: CDR1 SEHNR, CDR2 FQNEAQ (reference sequence). This CDR3 region has 12 residues. V lost 4 bases, J lost 8 bases, and 11 bases lay in between. The CDR3 region has the DNA TGTGCCAGCAGCTCAACTGAGGGCACCCAGTACTTC. The encoded protein is CASSSTEGTQYF.

The rearrangement links TRBV7-9 to TRBJ1-2, with D possibly being TRBD1 (5 bases). The CDR3 is made up of 14 amino acids. Germline lookup yields CDR1 SEHNR and CDR2 FQNEAQ (reference sequence). V lost 0 bases and J lost 2, with 7 bases in between. CDR3 DNA sequence: TGTGCCAGCAGCTTAGCGCGGGGGAACTATGGCTACACCTTC. This gives the protein CASSLARGNYGYTF.

The rearrangement uses TRBV29-1 and TRBJ2-7, with D maybe TRBD1 (6 bases). This CDR3 comprises 13 residues. Deletions cut 1 base from V and 2 bases from J, with 9 bases between. The germline V gene has CDR1 SQVTM and CDR2 ANQGSEA. The DNA for the CDR3 is TGCAGCGTTGAAGTCCGGGACACCTACGAGCAGTACTTC. Protein product: CSVEVRDTYEQYF.

CDR3 coding DNA: TGTGCCACCAGAGAGGGGACAGGGAGCGTTCAGCCCCAGCATTTT. Its protein product is CATREGTGSVQPQHF. This sequence joins TRBV15 and TRBJ1-5; the match to TRBD1 covers 9 bases. The CDR3 is made up of 15 amino acids. The V and J ends lost 6 bases and 6 bases, in that order; junction bases with no gene match: 9. Germline V gene lookup returns CDR1 LNHNV and CDR2 YYDKDF (reference sequence).

V gene TRBV13 combines with J gene TRBJ2-5; maybe TRBD2 (5 bases). The CDR3 spans 17 residues. The V end was cut by 4 bases, the J end by 2 bases, with 20 bases between. The germline V gene has CDR1 PRHDT and CDR2 FYEKMQ (reference sequence). The CDR3, as DNA: TGTGCCAGCAGCTCCAGCCCTCCTCTGGACTCGCAAGAGACCCAGTACTTC. It codes for CASSSSPPLDSQETQYF.

The chain has TRBV9 and TRBJ1-2; 8 bases agree with TRBD1. The CDR3 is made up of 14 amino acids. CDR1 and CDR2 from the germline V gene are SGDLS and YYNGEE. Trimming took 4 bases from V and 4 from J; bases not matched to a gene: 6. The DNA for the CDR3 is TGTGCCAGCAGCTCCCGACAGGGGATCTATGGCTACACCTTC. Its protein is CASSSRQGIYGYTF. Drawing the rest from reference TRBV9 and TRBJ1-2, the complete variable domain is DSGVTQTPKHLITATGQRVTLRCSPRSGDLSVYWYQQSLDQGLQFLIQYYNGEERAKGNILERFSAQQFPDLHSELNLSSLELGDSALYFCASSSRQGIYGYTFGSGTRLTVV.

CDR3 in amino acids: CASSADIYEQFF. The CDR3 coding sequence is TGTGCCAGCAGCGCCGACATCTATGAGCAGTTCTTC. The rearrangement uses TRBV9 and TRBJ2-1, with D unclear. The V and J ends lost 3 bases and 8 bases respectively, with 9 bases between them. This CDR3 comprises 12 residues. CDR1 and CDR2 (germline): SGDLS, YYNGEE.

This chain uses TRBV19 with TRBJ2-1; D ambiguous. Germline V gives CDR1 LNHDA, CDR2 SQIVND (reference sequence). The CDR3 sequence is 13 residues long. The V gene lost 2 bases and the J gene lost 6 bases, with 8 bases spanning the gap. Here the CDR3 DNA reads TGTGCCAGTAGTATATCAGGTCCCAATGAGCAGTTCTTC. Amino acid sequence: CASSISGPNEQFF.

The chain's CDR3 is CASSIADFSGNTIYF. DNA of the CDR3: TGTGCCAGTAGTATAGCGGACTTCTCTGGAAACACCATATATTTT. V is TRBV19 and J is TRBJ1-3; the D is unclear. The V gene's germline CDR1 is LNHDA and CDR2 SQIVND (reference sequence). V lost 1 base to trimming and J lost 0 bases, with 7 bases between them. This CDR3 region has 15 residues.

The chain carries TRBV4-1 and TRBJ2-3, with D unresolved. CDR3 length: 13 amino acids. The germline V gene has CDR1 MGHRA and CDR2 YSYEKL. Trimming pared 4 bases from V and 2 bases from J, leaving 7 bases between. CDR3 region: CASSPVSTDTQYF. CDR3 bases: TGCGCCAGCAGCCCTGTCTCCACAGATACGCAGTATTTT.

This rearrangement joins TRBV19 to TRBJ1-5; maybe TRBD1 (5 bases). Germline values: CDR1 LNHDA, CDR2 SQIVND (reference sequence). V was shortened by 5 bases and J by 0 bases, with 11 bases between the two germline ends. CDR3 length: 15 residues. As DNA, the CDR3 is TGTGCCAGTAGTCCTCGACAGTATAGCAATCAGCCCCAGCATTTT. Translation gives CASSPRQYSNQPQHF.

The chain recombines TRBV5-6 with TRBJ2-3; perhaps TRBD1 as D (5 bases). The V and J ends lost 4 bases and 6 bases respectively, with 12 bases between them. The CDR3 has 13 amino acids. Germline CDR1 SGHDT, CDR2 YYEEEE. The CDR3 nucleotides are TGTGCCAGCAGCCCCGCAGGGTGGGATACGCAGTATTTT. This sequence encodes CASSPAGWDTQYF.

This chain uses TRBV2 with TRBJ2-1, with 9 bases matching TRBD2. CDR1 is SNHLY and CDR2 is FYNNEI in the germline V gene. V was pared by 3 bases and J by 6 bases, with 6 bases of the junction left unmatched. CDR3 length equals 15 residues. For the CDR3, the DNA is TGTGCCAGCAGTGAGCTAACTAGCGGGTCCAATGAGCAGTTCTTC. This codes for CASSELTSGSNEQFF. Based on the CDR3 plus reference TRBV2 and TRBJ2-1, the full variable domain is EPEVTQTPSHQVTQMGQEVILRCVPISNHLYFYWYRQILGQKVEFLVSFYNNEISEKSEIFDDQFSVERPDGSNFTLKIRSTKLEDSAMYFCASSELTSGSNEQFFGPGTRLTVL.

This clone was seen a single time. J is TRBJ2-5 and V is TRBV4-2; a possible D gene is TRBD1 (5 bases). The ends were cut back, 0 bases at V and 4 bases at J, with 15 bases in the middle. The CDR3 sequence is 16 residues long. CDR1 and CDR2 (germline): LGHNA, YNFKEQ. CDR3 protein: CASSQDPGGGAETQYF. The DNA for the CDR3 is TGTGCCAGCAGCCAAGATCCGGGCGGTGGGGCAGAGACCCAGTACTTC.

The chain has TRBV6-5 and TRBJ1-2, with 9 bases that match TRBD1. Trimming took 7 bases from V and 6 from J; bases not matched to a gene: 6. The germline gives CDR1 MNHEY, CDR2 SVGAGI. The CDR3 consists of 13 residues. The CDR3 is CASKGQGRNGYTF. The CDR3 nucleotides read TGTGCCAGCAAGGGACAGGGTCGGAATGGCTACACCTTC.

This clone appeared once. The V call is TRBV27, the J call TRBJ2-1; D perhaps matches TRBD2 (7 bases). V was cut by 0 bases and J by 3 bases, with 12 bases left in between. The CDR3 has 16 residues. In germline, CDR1 is MNHEY, CDR2 SMNVEV (reference sequence). The CDR3 nucleotides are TGTGCCAGCAGTTTATCAGGGGGGGTAAGCTACAATGAGCAGTTCTTC. Its protein product is CASSLSGGVSYNEQFF.

The chain combines TRBV14 with TRBJ1-4, with 10 bases lining up with TRBD1. This CDR3 spans 15 amino acids. V lost 4 bases, J lost 8 bases, and 7 bases stayed unmatched. Germline CDR1 is SGHDN and CDR2 is FVKESK. The CDR3 DNA is TGTGCCAGCAGCCGACCGGGACAGGGGCGGGAAAAACTGTTTTTT. Encoded protein: CASSRPGQGREKLFF.

This clone appeared a few times. The chain employs TRBV6-4 and TRBJ2-3, with 7 nucleotides matching TRBD2. The CDR3 loop spans 16 amino acids. V shed 2 bases and J 3 bases; nucleotides not matched to a gene: 8. The germline CDR1 and CDR2 sequences are MRHNA and SNTAGT. In DNA, the CDR3 is TGTGCCAGCAGTGACCACGGCGCGGGGGATACAGATACGCAGTATTTT. Amino acids: CASSDHGAGDTDTQYF.

The chain joins TRBV7-9 to TRBJ1-1; 8 nucleotides agree with TRBD1. J was trimmed by 4 bases and V by 4 bases; bases with no gene match: 5. The CDR3 is 14 amino acids. The germline V gene encodes CDR1 SEHNR and CDR2 FQNEAQ (reference sequence). The CDR3 loop reads CASSYLTGGTEAFF. DNA of the CDR3: TGTGCCAGCAGCTACTTAACAGGGGGCACTGAAGCTTTCTTT.

The rearrangement links TRBV6-6 to TRBJ2-1; 12 bases agree with TRBD2. The CDR3 length is 15 residues. After removal of 2 bases from V and 9 bases from J, the junction contained 5 bases not matched to a gene. Germline CDR1 is MNHNY and CDR2 is SVGAGI (reference sequence). CDR3: CASSYRLAGDGEQFF. Here the CDR3 DNA reads TGTGCCAGCAGTTACAGACTAGCGGGGGATGGTGAGCAGTTCTTC.

V and J are TRBV14 and TRBJ1-5; D remains ambiguous. CDR3 size: 15 residues. The germline V gene encodes CDR1 SGHDN and CDR2 FVKESK. V was trimmed by 0 bases and J by 1 base, leaving 7 bases between them. CDR3 protein: CASSQDRSSNQPQHF. The CDR3 coding sequence is TGTGCCAGCAGCCAAGATAGATCGAGCAATCAGCCCCAGCATTTT.